The 27 T cell receptor beta chains presented below share a single source sample, sequenced in a study of CD8+ T cells in alopecia areata. Sample treatment: oral pan-JAK inhibitor, 5-10 mg twice daily. Sequencing used cDNA as its template, made by extracting RNA and reverse transcribing it. Sequencing was performed with immunoSEQ multiplex PCR; in TCRdb, only in-frame clones are kept and a portion is missing. The table has 110,000 to 150,000 clones, roughly 52% seen once; the top ten hold more than 15%. The starting material was CD8+ T cells sorted from blood, obtained at week 4, from a patient treated with tofacitinib. The receptors originated from a human donor with alopecia areata.

The J gene is TRBJ1-1, the V gene TRBV29-1, with D hard to call. Deletions cut 3 bases from V and 4 bases from J, with 9 bases between. Germline CDR1 is SQVTM and CDR2 is ANQGSEA. The CDR3 is made up of 12 amino acids. CDR3 residues: CSVDLRGTEAFF. CDR3 coding DNA: TGCAGCGTTGACCTACGGGGCACTGAAGCTTTCTTT.

This chain uses TRBV7-9 with TRBJ2-5; 11 nucleotides match TRBD2. Germline lookup yields CDR1 SEHNR and CDR2 FQNEAQ (reference sequence). The CDR3 runs 15 residues. The J segment lost 0 bases and the V segment lost 6 bases, leaving 3 bases of the junction unmatched. The CDR3 spells CASRGLAEDQETQYF. DNA for the CDR3: TGTGCCAGCAGGGGACTAGCGGAGGACCAAGAGACCCAGTACTTC.

There are a few counts of this clone. The rearrangement joins TRBV27 to TRBJ2-2; 8 nucleotides match TRBD2. The CDR3 is 17 amino acids. The trim removed 8 bases at V and 0 bases at J, leaving 11 bases unmatched. Germline CDR1 MNHEY, CDR2 SMNVEV (reference sequence). CDR3 protein: CASGVSGGSANTGELFF. In DNA form, the CDR3 reads TGTGCCAGCGGAGTAAGCGGGGGTTCGGCGAACACCGGGGAGCTGTTTTTT.

CDR3 sequence: CASSSGTVNEKLFF. In DNA form, the CDR3 reads TGTGCCAGCAGCTCCGGGACAGTGAATGAAAAACTGTTTTTT. This chain links TRBV5-6 with TRBJ1-4, with 7 bases identical to TRBD1. The trim removed 3 bases at V and 5 bases at J, leaving 4 bases unmatched. The V gene's germline CDR1 is SGHDT and CDR2 YYEEEE. The CDR3 is 14 residues long.

The CDR3 region is CASSPLSAGDNEQFF. The CDR3 DNA is TGTGCCAGCAGTCCCCTTAGCGCAGGAGACAATGAGCAGTTCTTC. The V call is TRBV27, the J call TRBJ2-1; weak D call: TRBD2 (5 bases). The germline CDR1 and CDR2 sequences are MNHEY and SMNVEV (reference sequence). Trimming removed 5 bases from V and 5 bases from J, with 16 bases in between. This CDR3 is built from 15 residues.

The chain couples TRBV5-6 to TRBJ1-2; TRBD1 is a possible D gene (5 bases). Germline values: CDR1 SGHDT, CDR2 YYEEEE. The CDR3 covers 11 residues. Trimming shortened V by 4 bases and J by 8 bases, and 9 bases separated the two germline ends. For the CDR3, the DNA is TGTGCCAGCAGCGGGACCGAGGGCTACACCTTC. Residues: CASSGTEGYTF.

V and J are TRBV29-1 and TRBJ2-5; D not resolved. Germline V CDR1 and CDR2: SQVTM, ANQGSEA. The CDR3 is 14 amino acids. Trimming shortened V by 5 bases and J by 4 bases, and 17 bases separated the two germline ends. The CDR3 region is CSVPRSWDPETQYF. The CDR3 region has the DNA TGCAGCGTTCCGCGAAGTTGGGATCCAGAGACCCAGTACTTC.

A few counts support this clone. V gene TRBV7-6 combines with J gene TRBJ2-6; D not resolved. Germline V gene data show CDR1 as SGHVS and CDR2 as FNYEAQ. The CDR3 loop spans 16 amino acids. Trimming cost V 7 bases and J 3 bases, with 16 bases left between them. In DNA, the CDR3 is TGTGCCAGCACCTCAGGACCGGGCAGTGGGGCCAACGTCCTGACTTTC. Translated: CASTSGPGSGANVLTF. The variable domain in full, completed from reference TRBV7-6 and TRBJ2-6, reads GAGVSQSPRYKVTKRGQDVALRCDPISGHVSLYWYRQALGQGPEFLTYFNYEAQQDKSGLPNDRFSAERPEGSISTLTIQRTEQRDSAMYRCASTSGPGSGANVLTFGAGSRLTVL.

There are a few counts of this clone. The chain has TRBV29-1 and TRBJ2-1; maybe TRBD1 (6 bases). Germline V gives CDR1 SQVTM, CDR2 ANQGSEA. CDR3 length: 15 amino acids. With 5 bases removed from V and 5 bases from J, the gap between germline ends came to 19 bases. This CDR3 is CSVSTQGVPHNEQFF. In nucleotides, the CDR3 is TGCAGCGTTTCGACACAGGGCGTGCCCCACAATGAGCAGTTCTTC.

The chain joins TRBV6-1 to TRBJ2-5; TRBD2 agrees at 7 bases. The CDR3 contains 15 residues. CDR1 is MNHNS, CDR2 SASEGT, per germline. Trimming cost V 6 bases and J 2 bases; bases outside gene matches: 9. CDR3 sequence (DNA): TGTGCCAGCAGCCGCCTAGGGACTACGCAAGAGACCCAGTACTTC. Its protein product is CASSRLGTTQETQYF.

Only a few counts were recorded for this clone. V gene TRBV6-5 combines with J gene TRBJ2-7, with D tentatively TRBD1 or TRBD2 (6 bases each). The CDR3 contains 15 residues. The V and J ends lost 2 bases and 5 bases respectively, with 16 bases between them. From germline, CDR1 is MNHEY and CDR2 SVGAGI. The DNA of the CDR3 is TGTGCCAGCAGTTACCAATGGGGGGCTGAAAACGAGCAGTACTTC. This sequence encodes CASSYQWGAENEQYF.

The chain uses TRBV5-6 and TRBJ1-1, with D unclear. CDR1 and CDR2 from the germline V gene are SGHDT and YYEEEE. The CDR3 runs to 13 residues. Between the trimmed V and J ends, which lost 4 bases and 0 bases, there was a span of 7 bases. CDR3 coding DNA: TGTGCCAGCAGCCCCCTCATGAACACTGAAGCTTTCTTT. This sequence encodes CASSPLMNTEAFF.

V and J are TRBV27 and TRBJ1-5, with D possibly matching TRBD1 (5 bases). This CDR3 has 15 amino acids. The germline gives CDR1 MNHEY, CDR2 SMNVEV (reference sequence). Trimming took 2 bases from V and 2 from J, leaving 10 bases between them. The CDR3 is CASSLGHPGNQPQHF. CDR3 DNA sequence: TGTGCCAGCAGTTTAGGACACCCAGGCAATCAGCCCCAGCATTTT.

This chain uses TRBV5-4 with TRBJ2-7; D remains ambiguous. The ends were cut back, 0 bases at V and 2 bases at J, with 9 bases in the middle. The length of the CDR3 is 14 residues. Germline values: CDR1 SGHNT, CDR2 YYREEE (reference sequence). This CDR3 is CASSLAGETYEQYF. The CDR3 DNA reads as TGTGCCAGCAGCTTGGCAGGAGAGACCTACGAGCAGTACTTC.

This clone showed up just a few times. J is TRBJ1-5 and V is TRBV29-1, with a weak D call TRBD1 (6 bases). V was pared by 6 bases and J by 5 bases, with 17 bases between. Germline CDR1 is SQVTM and CDR2 is ANQGSEA. This CDR3 is built from 14 residues. The CDR3 DNA reads as TGCAGCGTCCCCGGACAGAGCGAGGATCAGCCCCAGCATTTT. Its translation: CSVPGQSEDQPQHF.

This chain joins TRBV5-8 and TRBJ2-1; D ambiguous. The CDR3 is 12 amino acids. Trimming cost V 2 bases and J 9 bases, with 9 bases left between them. Germline V gene sequence: CDR1 SGHTS, CDR2 YDEGEE. CDR3 sequence reads: CASSLRNGEQFF. CDR3 DNA: TGTGCCAGCAGCTTACGAAATGGTGAGCAGTTCTTC.

V and J are TRBV9 and TRBJ2-2; TRBD1 agrees at 9 bases. V was pared by 3 bases and J by 3 bases, with 6 bases of the junction left unmatched. The V gene's germline CDR1 is SGDLS and CDR2 YYNGEE. The CDR3 extends over 16 amino acids. For the CDR3, the DNA is TGTGCCAGCAGCGACAACAGGGGGCGGGACACCGGGGAGCTGTTTTTT. It codes for CASSDNRGRDTGELFF.

The chain has TRBV29-1 and TRBJ1-1; D gene ambiguous. CDR1 and CDR2 from the germline V gene are SQVTM and ANQGSEA. The CDR3 length is 12 residues. The V end was cut by 1 base, the J end by 0 bases, with 3 bases between. This CDR3 reads CSVEGMNTEAFF. The DNA of the CDR3 is TGCAGCGTTGAAGGGATGAACACTGAAGCTTTCTTT.

V is TRBV23-1 and J is TRBJ2-7; D call uncertain. TRBV23-1 is given ORF status, its function remaining uncertain. This CDR3 has 14 amino acids. Trimming left V 7 bases short and J 4 bases short, with 17 bases between. The CDR3 spells CASNLEVRFYEQYF. The CDR3, as DNA: TGCGCCAGCAATCTTGAGGTCCGGTTTTACGAGCAGTACTTC.

V is TRBV13 and J is TRBJ1-2; D not resolved. The CDR3 loop spans 13 amino acids. CDR1 is PRHDT and CDR2 is FYEKMQ in the germline V gene (reference sequence). V shed 5 bases and J shed 2 bases, with 9 bases lying between them. Written as DNA, the CDR3 is TGTGCCAGCAGCGTCCAGGACAACTATGGCTACACCTTC. Its translation is CASSVQDNYGYTF.

The chain joins TRBV7-9 to TRBJ2-5, with D unresolved. The CDR3 consists of 11 residues. The germline CDR1 and CDR2 sequences are SEHNR and FQNEAQ (reference sequence). With 5 bases removed from V and 1 base from J, the gap between germline ends came to 2 bases. The CDR3 loop is CASSLQETQYF. The CDR3, as DNA: TGTGCCAGCAGCCTCCAAGAGACCCAGTACTTC.

The sample holds a few counts of this clone. The V and J genes are TRBV27 and TRBJ1-6; D ambiguous. Germline values: CDR1 MNHEY, CDR2 SMNVEV (reference sequence). This CDR3 comprises 13 residues. V lost 9 bases, J lost 5 bases, and 11 bases lay in between. CDR3: CASKPGDNSPLHF. CDR3 DNA sequence: TGTGCCAGTAAACCAGGCGATAATTCACCCCTCCACTTT.

This clone was recorded once. This chain joins TRBV19 and TRBJ2-1; D could derive from TRBD1 or TRBD2 (5 bases each). CDR1 LNHDA and CDR2 SQIVND come from the germline V gene (reference sequence). V dropped 9 bases and J dropped 5 bases, with 11 bases sitting between them. The CDR3 is 12 amino acids. The CDR3 sequence is CASGASDNEQFF. The CDR3 DNA is TGTGCCAGCGGGGCGTCGGACAATGAGCAGTTCTTC. Drawing the rest from reference TRBV19 and TRBJ2-1, the complete variable domain is DGGITQSPKYLFRKEGQNVTLSCEQNLNHDAMYWYRQDPGQGLRLIYYSQIVNDFQKGDIAEGYSVSREKKESFPLTVTSAQKNPTAFYLCASGASDNEQFFGPGTRLTVL.

This chain uses TRBV25-1 with TRBJ2-6, with D uncertain. This CDR3 is built from 15 residues. The germline V gene has CDR1 MGHDK and CDR2 SYGVNS. Trimming shortened V by 0 bases and J by 0 bases, and 3 bases separated the two germline ends. The CDR3 coding sequence is TGTGCCAGCAGTGAATATGTCTCTGGGGCCAACGTCCTGACTTTC. This sequence encodes CASSEYVSGANVLTF.

The V gene is TRBV4-3, the J gene TRBJ1-6; D unresolved. V dropped 0 bases and J dropped 3 bases, with 9 bases sitting between them. The CDR3 length is 16 residues. Germline assignment: CDR1 LGHNA and CDR2 YSLEER. This CDR3 is CASSQDWTDYNSPLHF. DNA for the CDR3: TGCGCCAGCAGCCAAGATTGGACGGACTATAATTCACCCCTCCACTTT.

A few counts support this clone. This same CDR3 is encoded by further DNA sequences in the sample. The chain couples TRBV29-1 to TRBJ1-1, with D possibly TRBD1 on 5 matching bases. The V gene lost 5 bases and the J gene lost 1 base, with 8 bases spanning the gap. Germline V lookup: CDR1 SQVTM, CDR2 ANQGSEA. The CDR3 sequence is 12 residues long. The CDR3 sequence is CSVLQENTEAFF. In nucleotides, the CDR3 is TGCAGCGTTCTACAGGAGAACACTGAAGCTTTCTTT.

The chain employs TRBV18 and TRBJ2-3; tentative D call: TRBD1 (6 bases). Germline CDR1 reads KGHSH; CDR2 reads LQKENI. The CDR3 is 14 residues long. V was trimmed by 2 bases and J by 6 bases, leaving 12 bases between them. The CDR3 DNA is TGTGCCAGCTCACCATCACCAGGGGAGGATACGCAGTATTTT. Translated: CASSPSPGEDTQYF.